This passage covers 19 T cell receptor beta chains from one sample sequenced in a study of blood T cell repertoires in COVID-19. Sequenced by immunoSEQ multiplex PCR; TCRdb stores in-frame clones only, minus some. The sample records some 27,000 clones, around 89% being singletons. The sequenced sample was peripheral blood. The source is a human donor in a cohort sampled during active COVID-19.

The V gene is TRBV7-2, the J gene TRBJ2-6, with 8 positions matching TRBD1. Trimming removed 4 bases from V and 0 bases from J; junction bases left unmatched: 5. Germline V gene sequence: CDR1 SGHTA, CDR2 FQGNSA. The CDR3 contains 17 residues. The CDR3 loop reads CASSYGQGYSGANVLTF. The CDR3 DNA sequence: TGTGCCAGCAGCTACGGACAGGGCTACTCTGGGGCCAACGTCCTGACTTTC.

The chain combines TRBV16 with TRBJ2-3, with D unclear. CDR1 is KGHSY and CDR2 is FQNENV in the germline V gene. This CDR3 is 14 amino acids long. V dropped 4 bases and J dropped 0 bases, with 8 bases sitting between them. The CDR3 is CASSRGSSTDTQYF. CDR3 DNA sequence: TGTGCCAGCAGCCGAGGTTCTAGCACAGATACGCAGTATTTT.

This clone was seen a handful of times. Written as DNA, the CDR3 is TGTGCCAGCAGCTTAGGGCAGGGAGGGCAGTACTTC. This sequence encodes CASSLGQGGQYF. The chain recombines TRBV7-2 with TRBJ2-7; D might be TRBD2 (6 bases). Trimming left V 1 base short and J 9 bases short, with 10 bases between. CDR3 length: 12 amino acids. The germline gives CDR1 SGHTA, CDR2 FQGNSA.

The rearrangement links TRBV5-1 to TRBJ1-4, with 8 nucleotides matching TRBD1. CDR3 size: 14 residues. V gave up 4 bases and J gave up 8 bases; unmatched junction bases: 7. From germline, CDR1 is SGHRS and CDR2 YFSETQ. CDR3 sequence: CASSPGQGREKLFF. The CDR3, as DNA: TGCGCCAGCAGCCCTGGACAGGGAAGAGAAAAACTGTTTTTT.

A word on this clone: Relative to the germline gene, one junction end is altered; a read error may explain this. DNA for the CDR3: TGTGCCAGCAGCTTTCTAAGAGAGGTAATCTTC. Translated: CASSFLREVIF. The rearrangement uses TRBV7-9 and TRBJ2-1; D ambiguous. The CDR3 length is 11 residues. Germline values: CDR1 SEHNR, CDR2 FQNEAQ (reference sequence). The full variable domain, completed using reference TRBV7-9 and TRBJ2-1, is DTGVSQNPRHKITKRGQNVTFRCDPISEHNRLYWYRQTLGQGPEFLTYFQNEAQLEKSRLLSDRFSAERPKGSFSTLEIQRTEQGDSAMYLCASSFLREVIFGPGTRLTVL.

This chain uses TRBV7-6 with TRBJ2-2; possibly TRBD2 for D (7 bases). Germline loops: CDR1 SGHVS, CDR2 FNYEAQ. The ends were cut back, 2 bases at V and 3 bases at J, with 13 bases in the middle. The CDR3 runs to 16 residues. In DNA, the CDR3 is TGTGCCAGCAGCTTAAGAGGGGGGGCCGACACCGGGGAGCTGTTTTTT. This codes for CASSLRGGADTGELFF.

The chain combines TRBV7-3 with TRBJ2-7; 13 bases fit TRBD2. CDR3 size: 15 residues. Germline values: CDR1 SGHTA, CDR2 FQGTGA. J lost 2 bases, V lost 5 bases, and 3 bases had no gene match. This chain's CDR3 is CASSQGTSGTYEQYF. The CDR3 DNA reads TGTGCCAGCAGCCAGGGGACTAGCGGGACCTACGAGCAGTACTTC.

This clone was recorded a few times. V and J are TRBV7-3 and TRBJ1-2; D ambiguous. CDR3 length equals 13 residues. CDR1 is SGHTA, CDR2 FQGTGA, per germline. Trimming removed 9 bases from V and 2 bases from J, with 13 bases in between. The CDR3: CASTDGGNYGYTF. Written as DNA, the CDR3 is TGTGCCAGTACCGACGGAGGGAACTATGGCTACACCTTC.

The V and J genes are TRBV5-4 and TRBJ1-6; tentatively, D is TRBD1 (5 bases). Trimming cost V 4 bases and J 10 bases, with 21 bases left between them. The CDR3 covers 16 residues. Germline CDR1 reads SGHNT; CDR2 reads YYREEE (reference sequence). The DNA of the CDR3 is TGTGCCAGCAGCGGCGGGGGGAGGTCAAGTGTCTCACCCCTCCACTTT. This codes for CASSGGGRSSVSPLHF.

V gene TRBV2 combines with J gene TRBJ2-5; a possible D gene is TRBD2 (6 bases). Trimming removed 3 bases from V and 5 bases from J, with 22 bases in between. This CDR3 contains 17 residues. The germline CDR1 and CDR2 sequences are SNHLY and FYNNEI. CDR3 nucleotide sequence: TGTGCCAGCAGTGAGATGGATTGGACCCCGGAGGGGGAGACCCAGTACTTC. It yields the protein CASSEMDWTPEGETQYF.

This clone was seen a few times. This rearrangement joins TRBV3-1 (or the pseudogene TRBV3-2) to TRBJ2-7, with D maybe TRBD2 (6 bases). V lost 2 bases and J lost 3, with 17 bases in between. Germline V CDR1 and CDR2: LGHDT, YNNKEL (reference sequence). This CDR3 is 16 amino acids long. CDR3 loop: CASSQSSGTGDYEQYF. The DNA for the CDR3 is TGTGCCAGCAGCCAAAGCTCCGGGACTGGAGACTACGAGCAGTACTTC.

This clone has just a few counts. This rearrangement joins TRBV19 to TRBJ2-7, with 13 nucleotides matching TRBD2. J lost 3 bases, V lost 1 base, and 6 bases had no gene match. Per germline, CDR1 LNHDA and CDR2 SQIVND (reference sequence). The CDR3 sequence is 17 residues long. CDR3 DNA: TGTGCCAGTAGTATAGGACGGACTAGCGGGGGCAACTACGAGCAGTACTTC. Protein: CASSIGRTSGGNYEQYF.

The chain uses TRBV4-1 and TRBJ2-3; TRBD2 matches 8 bases. CDR1 is MGHRA and CDR2 is YSYEKL in the germline V gene. V was pared by 4 bases and J by 9 bases, with 12 bases of the junction left unmatched. This CDR3 is 15 amino acids long. CDR3 coding DNA: TGCGCCAGCAGCCTTCTCGGCGCGGGGGGAGACACGCAGTATTTT. Its protein product is CASSLLGAGGDTQYF.

The CDR3 loop reads CASTTLAGTGNSPLHF. The CDR3 DNA reads as TGTGCCAGCACGACACTTGCCGGGACAGGGAATTCACCCCTCCACTTT. The chain carries TRBV27 and TRBJ1-6, with 9 bases that match TRBD1. V lost 7 bases and J lost 7; bases outside the gene matches: 11. CDR1 and CDR2 (germline): MNHEY, SMNVEV (reference sequence). This CDR3 region has 16 residues.

V is TRBV18 and J is TRBJ1-3; weak D call: TRBD1 (6 bases). Germline CDR1 KGHSH, CDR2 LQKENI. V dropped 4 bases and J dropped 6 bases, with 13 bases sitting between them. The CDR3 has 14 amino acids. DNA of the CDR3: TGTGCCAGCTCACGCCAGGGGCCCGAAAACACCATATATTTT. Translating it yields CASSRQGPENTIYF.

This chain links TRBV6-5 with TRBJ1-5; the D gene is possibly TRBD1 (6 bases). Trimming removed 11 bases from V and 0 bases from J, with 11 bases in between. The CDR3 has 13 residues. Germline V CDR1 and CDR2: MNHEY, SVGAGI. CDR3: CAGRTDSNQPQHF. The CDR3 DNA follows: TGTGCCGGAAGGACAGATAGCAATCAGCCCCAGCATTTT.

Note on this clone: This sample also contains other DNA sequences that code for the same CDR3. J is TRBJ2-7 and V is TRBV5-1, with 9 bases matching TRBD1. This CDR3 has 14 amino acids. Germline loops: CDR1 SGHRS, CDR2 YFSETQ. The V and J ends lost 0 bases and 2 bases, in that order; junction bases with no gene match: 0. The DNA for the CDR3 is TGCGCCAGCAGCTTGGGACAGGGGGCCTACGAGCAGTACTTC. Its protein is CASSLGQGAYEQYF.

This clone was detected only once. The chain employs TRBV24-1 and TRBJ2-3, with TRBD1 matching 10 bases. The V and J ends lost 3 bases and 3 bases, in that order; junction bases with no gene match: 5. This CDR3 is built from 16 residues. Germline CDR1 is KGHDR and CDR2 is SFDVKD. In DNA, the CDR3 is TGTGCCACCAGTGATCCGGGACAGGGGAGGACAGATACGCAGTATTTT. This encodes CATSDPGQGRTDTQYF.

This clone was counted a few times. The V call is TRBV7-9, the J call TRBJ1-2; TRBD1 might be the D (6 bases). The CDR3 consists of 15 residues. V was cut by 5 bases and J by 4 bases, with 17 bases left in between. Germline values: CDR1 SEHNR, CDR2 FQNEAQ (reference sequence). The CDR3 protein is CASSHLRTEAYGYTF. The DNA for the CDR3 is TGTGCCAGCAGCCACCTGAGGACAGAAGCCTATGGCTACACCTTC.